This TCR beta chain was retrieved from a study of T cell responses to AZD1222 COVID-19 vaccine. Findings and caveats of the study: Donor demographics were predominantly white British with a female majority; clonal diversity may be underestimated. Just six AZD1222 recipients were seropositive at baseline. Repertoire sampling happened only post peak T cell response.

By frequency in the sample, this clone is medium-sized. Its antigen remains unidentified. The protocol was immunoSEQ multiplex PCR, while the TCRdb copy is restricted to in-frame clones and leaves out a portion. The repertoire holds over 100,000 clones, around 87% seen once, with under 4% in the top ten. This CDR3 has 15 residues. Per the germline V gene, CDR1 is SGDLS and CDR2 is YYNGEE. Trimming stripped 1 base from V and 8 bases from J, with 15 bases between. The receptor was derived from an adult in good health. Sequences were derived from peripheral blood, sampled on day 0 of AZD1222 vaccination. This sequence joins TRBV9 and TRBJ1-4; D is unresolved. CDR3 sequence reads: CASSVYSGQREKLFF. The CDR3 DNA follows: TGTGCCAGCAGCGTATATTCAGGTCAGAGAGAAAAACTGTTTTTT.